This T cell receptor (beta chain) was retrieved from a study of blood T cell repertoires in COVID-19. Study context: Samples of COVID-19 (acute and convalescent) were obtained from the United States, Italy and Spain. Nucleic acid was either cDNA or gDNA, and it came from T cells, B-cell-depleted T cells, or PBMCs.

The count of this clone is one. Libraries were prepared by immunoSEQ multiplex PCR; TCRdb keeps only in-frame clonotypes and omits some of them. Of about 250,000 clones detected, roughly 87% appear once; the ten largest clones hold around 6%. This CDR3 spans 14 amino acids. V shed 0 bases and J shed 5 bases, with 8 bases lying between them. Per the germline V gene, CDR1 is SGHRS and CDR2 is YFSETQ. The study drew participants aged about 18 to 95 years from some 23 US areas. The receptor comes from a woman aged 25 to 39 with acute COVID-19. The chain carries TRBV5-1 and TRBJ2-2, with D possibly matching TRBD2 (6 bases). The source material was PBMCs or T cells enriched from blood (not recorded which). The CDR3 protein is CASSLVGGTGELFF. In DNA, the CDR3 is TGCGCCAGCAGCTTGGTGGGGGGAACCGGGGAGCTGTTTTTT. Together with reference TRBV5-1 and TRBJ2-2, the CDR3 gives the full variable domain: KAGVTQTPRYLIKTRGQQVTLSCSPISGHRSVSWYQQTPGQGLQFLFEYFSETQRNKGNFPGRFSGRQFSNSRSEMNVSTLELGDSALYLCASSLVGGTGELFFGEGSRLTVL.